This T cell receptor (beta chain) was captured by sequencing in a study of spatial heterogeneity in lung cancer. Across the whole study: Alpha-chain sequences were consistently detected less often than beta-chain sequences. For the average unique TCR and UMI combination, more than 8.5 occurrences appeared in raw reads. Study findings and constraints: Blood carried ubiquitous expanded tumor TCRs more at resection than follow-up.

V was shortened by 7 bases and J by 1 base, with 13 bases between the two germline ends. Per germline, CDR1 KGHSH and CDR2 LQKENI. This CDR3 has 14 residues. Carried by each TCR cDNA molecule was a unique molecular identifier. TCRdb passed the 5' RACE reads through MiXCR, listing each CDR3 protein once. Of 20,000 to 25,000 distinct CDR3 sequences listed, roughly 4.2% were seen once; the top ten hold approximately 7.4%. Time point indicated: sample taken at primary tumor resection. This clonotype was observed at least ten times. Its cognate antigen is unknown. Sequencing was performed on PBMCs, taken at surgery. The source of this sequence is a male donor with early-stage non-small cell lung cancer. The chain couples TRBV18 to TRBJ1-1, with D perhaps matching TRBD1 (5 bases). This CDR3 is CASLRGEGNTEAFF. The CDR3, as DNA: TGTGCCAGCTTACGGGGGGAGGGGAACACTGAAGCTTTCTTT.